This passage covers 32 T cell receptor beta chains from one sample sequenced in a study of radiotherapy plus CTLA-4 blockade in lung cancer. The table came from immunoSEQ multiplex PCR; TCRdb's copy has only in-frame clones and leaves some out. The data hold tens of thousands of clones, with about 87% observed a single time. Source: peripheral blood, taken from a patient treated with radiotherapy plus ipilimumab. Receptors were obtained from a human donor with non-small cell lung cancer who had stable disease on radiotherapy plus ipilimumab.

This chain joins TRBV13 and TRBJ1-4; a possible D gene is TRBD1 (5 bases). The germline gives CDR1 PRHDT, CDR2 FYEKMQ (reference sequence). The length of the CDR3 is 18 residues. V was pared by 2 bases and J by 7 bases, with 23 bases between. CDR3: CASSLNVAGTGVSEKLFF. CDR3 bases: TGTGCCAGCAGCTTAAACGTTGCGGGGACCGGTGTGAGTGAAAAACTGTTTTTT. Full variable domain (rest looked up from reference TRBV13 and TRBJ1-4): AAGVIQSPRHLIKEKRETATLKCYPIPRHDTVYWYQQGPGQDPQFLISFYEKMQSDKGSIPDRFSAQQFSDYHSELNMSSLELGDSALYFCASSLNVAGTGVSEKLFFGSGTQLSVL.

The genes are TRBV5-4 and TRBJ2-3; TRBD2 matches at 13 bases. Germline loops: CDR1 SGHNT, CDR2 YYREEE (reference sequence). V lost 2 bases to trimming and J lost 2 bases; unmatched junction nucleotides: 8. This CDR3 contains 18 residues. CDR3 loop: CASSFSGLAGALTDTQYF. The CDR3 region has the DNA TGTGCCAGCAGCTTTTCAGGACTAGCGGGGGCCCTCACAGATACGCAGTATTTT.

The J gene is TRBJ1-5, the V gene TRBV6-1; no clear D gene. Germline CDR1 MNHNS, CDR2 SASEGT. Trimming removed 2 bases at V and 4 bases at J, with 12 bases between. There are 15 residues in the CDR3. The CDR3 region has the DNA TGTGCCAGCAGTGAATATGGGGATTGGAATCAGCCCCAGCATTTT. It is translated as CASSEYGDWNQPQHF.

This sequence joins TRBV5-1 and TRBJ1-2; a weak D match, TRBD1 (5 bases). Germline V lookup: CDR1 SGHRS, CDR2 YFSETQ. The CDR3 sequence is 13 residues long. Trimming left V 4 bases short and J 2 bases short, with 9 bases between. The CDR3 spells CASSPQGNYGYTF. The DNA of the CDR3 is TGCGCCAGCAGCCCCCAGGGAAACTATGGCTACACCTTC.

A word on this clone: Its ends do not fully match the called genes, so a read error is possible. The chain links TRBV5-1 to TRBJ2-3; 9 bases are a match to TRBD2. The CDR3 consists of 14 residues. Germline V CDR1 and CDR2: SGHRS, YFSETQ. The CDR3 sequence is CASSSGTSRDTQYF. The CDR3 DNA is TGCGCCAGCAGCTCCGGGACTAGCAGAGATACGCAGTATTTT.

V usage is TRBV2 and J usage is TRBJ1-6; TRBD1 agrees at 10 bases. The CDR3 has 15 residues. Germline V gene sequence: CDR1 SNHLY, CDR2 FYNNEI. After removal of 5 bases from V and 14 bases from J, the junction contained 12 bases not matched to a gene. CDR3 sequence (DNA): TGTGCCAGCAGTTCCCCCGGGACAGGGGTAATGGCCCTCCACTTT. Its protein is CASSSPGTGVMALHF.

This clone was picked up a small number of times. The chain links TRBV16 to TRBJ1-2, with D perhaps TRBD1 (5 bases). V dropped 0 bases and J dropped 4 bases, with 12 bases sitting between them. The germline CDR1 and CDR2 sequences are KGHSY and FQNENV. This CDR3 has 15 amino acids. This CDR3 is CASSQSIGATYGYTF. In nucleotides, the CDR3 is TGTGCCAGCAGCCAATCTATCGGGGCGACCTATGGCTACACCTTC. The full variable domain, in which reference TRBV16 and TRBJ1-2 provide the parts outside the CDR3, is GEEVAQTPKHLVRGEGQKAKLYCAPIKGHSYVFWYQQVLKNEFKFLISFQNENVFDETGMPKERFSAKCLPNSPCSLEIQATKLEDSAVYFCASSQSIGATYGYTFGSGTRLTVV.

This chain links TRBV10-2 with TRBJ2-2, with 7 bases that match TRBD1. V was pared by 6 bases and J by 6 bases, with 7 bases of the junction left unmatched. This CDR3 has 14 residues. CDR1 is WSHSY and CDR2 is SAAADI in the germline V gene. The CDR3 bases are TGCGCCAGCAGCCCGACAGGGATGTCCGGGGAGCTGTTTTTT. This translates into CASSPTGMSGELFF.

The chain uses TRBV29-1 and TRBJ2-6; D ambiguous. The CDR3 runs to 12 residues. Trimming took 7 bases from V and 2 from J, leaving 6 bases between them. CDR1 is SQVTM and CDR2 is ANQGSEA in the germline V gene. The CDR3 sequence is CSAATGANVLTF. The CDR3 region has the DNA TGCAGCGCCGCGACTGGGGCCAACGTCCTGACTTTC. Complete variable domain (other parts from reference TRBV29-1 and TRBJ2-6): SAVISQKPSRDICQRGTSLTIQCQVDSQVTMMFWYRQQPGQSLTLIATANQGSEATYESGFVIDKFPISRPNLTFSTLTVSNMSPEDSSIYLCSAATGANVLTFGAGSRLTVL.

The V gene is TRBV6-4, the J gene TRBJ1-2, with 7 nucleotides matching TRBD1. The CDR3 is 15 amino acids. Germline CDR1 and CDR2: MRHNA and SNTAGT. V dropped 7 bases and J dropped 6; count of bases not matched to a gene: 14. The CDR3 DNA follows: TGTGCCAGCACAAAAGACTCCGGGACAGTCGATGGCTACACCTTC. Amino acids: CASTKDSGTVDGYTF.

The chain combines TRBV28 with TRBJ2-7; 7 nucleotides align to TRBD1. V lost 3 bases, J lost 0 bases, and 2 bases stayed unmatched. The length of the CDR3 is 14 residues. Per the germline V gene, CDR1 is MDHEN and CDR2 is SYDVKM. CDR3 sequence (DNA): TGTGCCAGCAGTTTGGGGACAGTCTCCTACGAGCAGTACTTC. Protein sequence: CASSLGTVSYEQYF.

This clone was seen a single time. V gene TRBV27 combines with J gene TRBJ1-3, with D possibly being TRBD1 (5 bases). Germline V CDR1 and CDR2: MNHEY, SMNVEV (reference sequence). This CDR3 comprises 14 residues. Trimming pared 9 bases from V and 0 bases from J, leaving 12 bases between. The CDR3 region has the DNA TGTGCCAGTGGGACTGGCCTCTCTGGAAACACCATATATTTT. Its translation is CASGTGLSGNTIYF.

The chain recombines TRBV7-2 with TRBJ2-3; D gene ambiguous. CDR3 size: 15 residues. With 1 base removed from V and 1 base from J, the gap between germline ends came to 9 bases. Germline loops: CDR1 SGHTA, CDR2 FQGNSA. The DNA of the CDR3 is TGTGCCAGCAGCTTAGACGGGCCCGGCACAGATACGCAGTATTTT. Its protein is CASSLDGPGTDTQYF.

This clone was observed a handful of times. V usage is TRBV7-2 and J usage is TRBJ2-7; 7 positions match TRBD2. Trimming took 5 bases from V and 0 from J; bases not matched to a gene: 4. The CDR3 covers 14 residues. Germline CDR1 reads SGHTA; CDR2 reads FQGNSA. Here the CDR3 reads CASSLSGRSYEQYF. The CDR3 DNA is TGTGCCAGCAGCCTTAGCGGGCGCTCCTACGAGCAGTACTTC.

The J gene is TRBJ1-5, the V gene TRBV19; D not resolved. V was cut by 7 bases and J by 7 bases, with 26 bases left in between. Germline CDR1 LNHDA, CDR2 SQIVND (reference sequence). The CDR3 spans 17 residues. The CDR3 loop is CASTSGQDPEGKQPQHF. The CDR3 DNA reads TGTGCCAGTACCTCTGGCCAGGACCCTGAAGGGAAACAGCCCCAGCATTTT.

This clone has only one observation. The chain is built from TRBV11-2 and TRBJ1-1, with D hard to call. Between the trimmed V and J ends, which lost 4 bases and 4 bases, there was a span of 10 bases. Germline CDR1 is SGHAT and CDR2 is FQNNGV. The CDR3 runs 13 residues. The CDR3 nucleotides read TGTGCCAGCAGCTCGACTTTGGCCACTGAAGCTTTCTTT. Its translation is CASSSTLATEAFF.

The chain links TRBV5-5 to TRBJ2-3, with 11 bases aligning to TRBD2. CDR3 size: 17 residues. Per the germline V gene, CDR1 is SGHKS and CDR2 is YYEKEE (reference sequence). V dropped 1 base and J dropped 0; count of bases not matched to a gene: 4. The CDR3 coding sequence is TGTGCCAGCAGCTTGTTAGCGGGGGGGATTAGCACAGATACGCAGTATTTT. It specifies CASSLLAGGISTDTQYF.

The chain combines TRBV10-1 with TRBJ2-2; TRBD2 agrees at 12 bases. V dropped 5 bases and J dropped 2; count of bases not matched to a gene: 3. Germline CDR1 and CDR2: WNHNN and SYGVQD (reference sequence). The CDR3 extends over 16 amino acids. CDR3: CASSRTSGVNTGELFF. The CDR3, as DNA: TGCGCCAGCAGTCGGACTAGCGGGGTCAACACCGGGGAGCTGTTTTTT.

CDR3 DNA: TGTGCCAGCAGTTTCCCTGTGGGGGCGCATTATGGCTACACCTTC. Protein: CASSFPVGAHYGYTF. J is TRBJ1-2 and V is TRBV28, with TRBD1 as a possible D gene (6 bases). The CDR3 spans 15 residues. V was shortened by 3 bases and J by 5 bases, with 16 bases between the two germline ends. Looked up from germline, CDR1 is MDHEN and CDR2 is SYDVKM.

The gene calls are TRBV5-4 and TRBJ2-1, with D possibly matching TRBD1 (5 bases). CDR3 size: 14 residues. Per germline, CDR1 SGHNT and CDR2 YYREEE (reference sequence). V gave up 7 bases and J gave up 9 bases, with 20 bases separating them. This chain's CDR3 is CASSPRQTLIEQFF. The DNA for the CDR3 is TGTGCCAGCTCCCCGAGACAGACATTGATTGAGCAGTTCTTC.

This clone was seen just once. This chain connects TRBV6-1 to TRBJ1-4; D is uncertain. Per the germline V gene, CDR1 is MNHNS and CDR2 is SASEGT. The V end was cut by 0 bases, the J end by 7 bases, with 15 bases between. This CDR3 comprises 16 residues. The CDR3 coding sequence is TGTGCCAGCAGTGAAGCGGGCCCCGTACCCGGTGAAAAACTGTTTTTT. Translation: CASSEAGPVPGEKLFF.

The chain carries TRBV28 and TRBJ2-7; D gene ambiguous. Germline CDR1 is MDHEN and CDR2 is SYDVKM. The CDR3 has 14 amino acids. The V end lost 2 bases, the J end lost 3 bases, and 11 bases lay between the germline ends. As DNA, the CDR3 is TGTGCCAGCAGTTTAGGGCAGATTCTCTACGAGCAGTACTTC. It translates to CASSLGQILYEQYF.

The CDR3 here is CASSAAQGGNTEAFF. CDR3 DNA sequence: TGTGCCAGCAGCGCCGCTCAGGGGGGTAACACTGAAGCTTTCTTT. The chain is built from TRBV5-4 and TRBJ1-1, with 7 bases fitting TRBD1. Germline loops: CDR1 SGHNT, CDR2 YYREEE (reference sequence). This CDR3 is 15 amino acids long. V lost 4 bases, J lost 2 bases, and 8 bases stayed unmatched.

The rearrangement joins TRBV28 to TRBJ2-7; the D is unclear. The CDR3 loop spans 14 amino acids. Germline V CDR1 and CDR2: MDHEN, SYDVKM. V was trimmed by 5 bases and J by 0 bases, leaving 11 bases between them. The CDR3 protein is CASSPRSDSYEQYF. The CDR3 nucleotides are TGTGCCAGCAGTCCGAGGTCGGACTCCTACGAGCAGTACTTC.

The rearrangement joins TRBV18 to TRBJ2-1, with D possibly TRBD2 on 7 matching bases. The V end lost 6 bases, the J end lost 4 bases, and 16 bases lay between the germline ends. Germline values: CDR1 KGHSH, CDR2 LQKENI. The CDR3 spans 15 residues. The CDR3 is CASSPPGGRYNEQFF. The DNA for the CDR3 is TGTGCCAGCTCCCCCCCGGGGGGCCGATACAATGAGCAGTTCTTC. Full variable domain (missing parts from reference TRBV18 and TRBJ2-1): NAGVMQNPRHLVRRRGQEARLRCSPMKGHSHVYWYRQLPEEGLKFMVYLQKENIIDESGMPKERFSAEFPKEGPSILRIQQVVRGDSAAYFCASSPPGGRYNEQFFGPGTRLTVL.

The rearrangement joins TRBV29-1 to TRBJ2-1, with 12 bases matching TRBD2. Germline V gene lookup returns CDR1 SQVTM and CDR2 ANQGSEA. The CDR3 is 14 residues long. Trimming took 8 bases from V and 5 from J; bases not matched to a gene: 7. As DNA, the CDR3 is TGCAGCTTCAGCCCTAGCGGGAGGGACAATGAGCAGTTCTTC. Its protein product is CSFSPSGRDNEQFF.

The chain links TRBV27 to TRBJ2-1; D tentatively fits TRBD1 or TRBD2 (5 bases each). The V gene's germline CDR1 is MNHEY and CDR2 SMNVEV (reference sequence). V was shortened by 4 bases and J by 2 bases, with 9 bases between the two germline ends. The CDR3 totals 14 residues. DNA for the CDR3: TGTGCCAGCAGTTCCGGGACCACCTACAATGAGCAGTTCTTC. Protein: CASSSGTTYNEQFF.

This chain links TRBV2 with TRBJ1-3, with D unclear. Trimming removed 4 bases from V and 10 bases from J, with 8 bases in between. The CDR3 consists of 11 residues. The germline V gene encodes CDR1 SNHLY and CDR2 FYNNEI. CDR3 DNA: TGTGCCAGCAGTGCAAAGACGACCATATATTTT. Translation: CASSAKTTIYF. The variable domain in full, with the rest retrieved from reference TRBV2 and TRBJ1-3, is EPEVTQTPSHQVTQMGQEVILRCVPISNHLYFYWYRQILGQKVEFLVSFYNNEISEKSEIFDDQFSVERPDGSNFTLKIRSTKLEDSAMYFCASSAKTTIYFGEGSWLTVV.

V usage is TRBV10-1 and J usage is TRBJ2-7; D is uncertain. Trimming removed 0 bases at V and 0 bases at J, with 15 bases between. The V gene's germline CDR1 is WNHNN and CDR2 SYGVQD (reference sequence). This CDR3 has 17 residues. This chain's CDR3 is CASSESKAGHRSYEQYF. The CDR3 nucleotides read TGCGCCAGCAGTGAGTCAAAGGCAGGCCATCGCTCCTACGAGCAGTACTTC.

The chain uses TRBV28 and TRBJ1-1; D is unresolved. Germline CDR1 reads MDHEN; CDR2 reads SYDVKM. The CDR3 extends over 12 amino acids. Trimming shortened V by 4 bases and J by 4 bases, and 7 bases separated the two germline ends. The DNA for the CDR3 is TGTGCCAGCAGTTCCAGAACCACTGAAGCTTTCTTT. It is translated as CASSSRTTEAFF.

The rearrangement uses TRBV2 and TRBJ1-3; unclear D gene. Germline V CDR1 and CDR2: SNHLY, FYNNEI. Deletions cut 7 bases from V and 0 bases from J, with 13 bases between. CDR3 size: 15 residues. The CDR3 region is CASTAGRLSGNTIYF. Here the CDR3 DNA reads TGTGCCAGCACCGCAGGCAGGCTCTCTGGAAACACCATATATTTT.

V and J are TRBV15 and TRBJ2-7; 14 bases map to TRBD2. Germline CDR1 and CDR2: LNHNV and YYDKDF (reference sequence). CDR3 size: 16 residues. Germline trimming cut 0 bases from V and 6 bases from J; bases unmatched to any gene: 4. In DNA, the CDR3 is TGTGCCACCAGCAGAGAGGGACTAGCGGGAGTCGCCGAGCAGTACTTC. Translation: CATSREGLAGVAEQYF.